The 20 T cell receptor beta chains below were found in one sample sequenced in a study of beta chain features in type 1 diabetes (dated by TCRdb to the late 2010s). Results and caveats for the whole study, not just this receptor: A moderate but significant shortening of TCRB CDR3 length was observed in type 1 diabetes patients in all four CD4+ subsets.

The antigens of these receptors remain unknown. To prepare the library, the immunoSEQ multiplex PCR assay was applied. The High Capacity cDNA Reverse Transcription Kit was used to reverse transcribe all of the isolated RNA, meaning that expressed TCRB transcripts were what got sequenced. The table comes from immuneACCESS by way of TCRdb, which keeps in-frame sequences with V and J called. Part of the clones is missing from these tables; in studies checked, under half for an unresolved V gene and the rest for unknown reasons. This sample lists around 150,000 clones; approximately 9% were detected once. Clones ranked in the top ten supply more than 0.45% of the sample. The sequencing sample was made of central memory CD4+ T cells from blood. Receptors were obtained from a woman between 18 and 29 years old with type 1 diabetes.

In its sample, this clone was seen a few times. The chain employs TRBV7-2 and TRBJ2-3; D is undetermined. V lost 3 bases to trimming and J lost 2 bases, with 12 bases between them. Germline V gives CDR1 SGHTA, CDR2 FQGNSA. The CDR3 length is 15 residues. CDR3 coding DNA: TGTGCCAGCAGCTTTATGGGCCTGGTCACAGATACGCAGTATTTT. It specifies CASSFMGLVTDTQYF.

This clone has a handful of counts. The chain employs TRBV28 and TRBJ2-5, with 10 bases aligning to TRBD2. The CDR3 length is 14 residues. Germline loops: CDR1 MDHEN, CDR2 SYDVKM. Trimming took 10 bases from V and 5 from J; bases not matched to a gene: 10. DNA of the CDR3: TGTGCCACGCTCCAGGCGGGACTAGCGGAGACCCAGTACTTC. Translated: CATLQAGLAETQYF.

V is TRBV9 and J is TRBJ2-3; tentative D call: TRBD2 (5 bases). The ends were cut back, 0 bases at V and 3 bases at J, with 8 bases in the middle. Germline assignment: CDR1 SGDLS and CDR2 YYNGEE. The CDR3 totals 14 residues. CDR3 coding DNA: TGTGCCAGCAGCGTAGCCGGGGTTACAGATACGCAGTATTTT. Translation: CASSVAGVTDTQYF. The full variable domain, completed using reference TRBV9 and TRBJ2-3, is DSGVTQTPKHLITATGQRVTLRCSPRSGDLSVYWYQQSLDQGLQFLIQYYNGEERAKGNILERFSAQQFPDLHSELNLSSLELGDSALYFCASSVAGVTDTQYFGPGTRLTVL.

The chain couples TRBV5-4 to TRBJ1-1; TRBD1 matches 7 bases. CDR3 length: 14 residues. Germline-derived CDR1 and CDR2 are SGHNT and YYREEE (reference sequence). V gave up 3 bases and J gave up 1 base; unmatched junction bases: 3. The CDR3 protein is CASSSGQRNTEAFF. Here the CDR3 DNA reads TGTGCCAGCAGCTCGGGACAGCGGAACACTGAAGCTTTCTTT.

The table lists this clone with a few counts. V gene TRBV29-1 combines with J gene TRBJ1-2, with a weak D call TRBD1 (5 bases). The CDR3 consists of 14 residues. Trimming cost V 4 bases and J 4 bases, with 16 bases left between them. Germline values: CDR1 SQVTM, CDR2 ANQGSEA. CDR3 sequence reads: CSVGLTSGVYGYTF. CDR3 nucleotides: TGCAGCGTTGGTTTGACCTCGGGGGTCTATGGCTACACCTTC.

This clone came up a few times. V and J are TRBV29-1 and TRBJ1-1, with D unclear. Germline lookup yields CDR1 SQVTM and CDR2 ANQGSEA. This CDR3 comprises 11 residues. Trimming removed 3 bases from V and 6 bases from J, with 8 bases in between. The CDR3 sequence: CSVDSGAEAFF. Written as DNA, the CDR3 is TGCAGCGTTGATTCCGGGGCTGAAGCTTTCTTT.

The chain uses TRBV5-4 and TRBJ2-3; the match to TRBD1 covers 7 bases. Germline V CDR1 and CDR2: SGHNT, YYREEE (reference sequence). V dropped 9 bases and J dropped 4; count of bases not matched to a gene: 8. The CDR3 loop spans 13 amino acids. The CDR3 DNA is TGTGCCAACCGACAGGGATTCCCAGATACGCAGTATTTT. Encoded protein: CANRQGFPDTQYF.

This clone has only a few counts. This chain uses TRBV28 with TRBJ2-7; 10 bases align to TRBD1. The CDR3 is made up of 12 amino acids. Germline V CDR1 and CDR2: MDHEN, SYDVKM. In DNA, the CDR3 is TGTGTTTCCGGGACAGGGGACTACGAGCAGTACTTC. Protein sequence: CVSGTGDYEQYF.

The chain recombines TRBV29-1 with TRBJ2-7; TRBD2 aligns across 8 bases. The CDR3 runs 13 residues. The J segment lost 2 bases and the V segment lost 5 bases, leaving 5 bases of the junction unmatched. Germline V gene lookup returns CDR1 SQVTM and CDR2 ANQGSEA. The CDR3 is CSVQGSGTYEQYF. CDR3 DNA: TGCAGCGTTCAAGGTAGCGGGACCTACGAGCAGTACTTC.

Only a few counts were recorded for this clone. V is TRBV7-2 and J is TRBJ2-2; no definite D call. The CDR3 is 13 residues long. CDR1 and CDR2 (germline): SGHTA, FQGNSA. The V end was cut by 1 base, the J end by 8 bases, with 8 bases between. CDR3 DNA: TGTGCCAGCAGCTTAGGTTCTCAGGGGGAGCTGTTTTTT. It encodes CASSLGSQGELFF.

The CDR3 reads CASSPTSYGYTF. The CDR3, as DNA: TGCGCCAGCAGCCCGACAAGCTATGGCTACACCTTC. The rearrangement uses TRBV5-1 and TRBJ1-2; no definite D call. CDR1 SGHRS and CDR2 YFSETQ come from the germline V gene. The germline V and J ends were trimmed by 4 bases and 4 bases, with 8 bases remaining between them. CDR3 size: 12 residues.

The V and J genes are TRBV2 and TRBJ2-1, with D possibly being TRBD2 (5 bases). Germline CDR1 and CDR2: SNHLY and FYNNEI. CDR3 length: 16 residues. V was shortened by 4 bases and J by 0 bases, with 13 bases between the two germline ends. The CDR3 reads CASSVRLPRSYNEQFF. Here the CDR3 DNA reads TGTGCCAGCAGTGTTCGACTACCTCGCTCCTACAATGAGCAGTTCTTC.

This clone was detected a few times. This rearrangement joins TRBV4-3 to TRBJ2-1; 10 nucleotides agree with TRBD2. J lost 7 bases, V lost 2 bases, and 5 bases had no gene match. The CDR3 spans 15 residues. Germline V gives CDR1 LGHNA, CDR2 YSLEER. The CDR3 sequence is CASSQPSGGKNEQFF. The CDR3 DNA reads TGCGCCAGCAGCCAACCTAGCGGGGGAAAAAATGAGCAGTTCTTC.

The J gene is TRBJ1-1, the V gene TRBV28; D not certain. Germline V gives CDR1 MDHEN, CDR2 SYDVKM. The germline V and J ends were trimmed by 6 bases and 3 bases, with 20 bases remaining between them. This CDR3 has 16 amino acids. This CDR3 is CASSPGVGEVYTEAFF. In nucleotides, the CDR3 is TGTGCCAGCAGCCCCGGGGTGGGCGAGGTGTACACTGAAGCTTTCTTT.

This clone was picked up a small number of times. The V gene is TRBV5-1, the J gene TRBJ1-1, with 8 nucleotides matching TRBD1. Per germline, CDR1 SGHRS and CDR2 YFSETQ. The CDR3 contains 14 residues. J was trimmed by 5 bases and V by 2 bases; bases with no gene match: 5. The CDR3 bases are TGCGCCAGCAGCTTCCAGGGGGCAGGTACTGAAGCTTTCTTT. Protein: CASSFQGAGTEAFF.

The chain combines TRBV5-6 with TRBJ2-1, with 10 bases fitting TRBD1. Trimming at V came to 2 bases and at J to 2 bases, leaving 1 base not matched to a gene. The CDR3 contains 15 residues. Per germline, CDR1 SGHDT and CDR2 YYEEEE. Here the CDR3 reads CASSFGTGAYNEQFF. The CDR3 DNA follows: TGTGCCAGCAGCTTCGGGACAGGGGCCTACAATGAGCAGTTCTTC.

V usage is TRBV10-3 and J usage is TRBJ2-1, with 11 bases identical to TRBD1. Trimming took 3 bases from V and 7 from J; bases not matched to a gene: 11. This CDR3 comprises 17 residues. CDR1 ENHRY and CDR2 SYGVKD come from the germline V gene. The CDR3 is CAISDPDRGRFRNEQFF. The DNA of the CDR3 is TGTGCCATCAGTGATCCGGACAGGGGGCGATTTAGGAATGAGCAGTTCTTC.

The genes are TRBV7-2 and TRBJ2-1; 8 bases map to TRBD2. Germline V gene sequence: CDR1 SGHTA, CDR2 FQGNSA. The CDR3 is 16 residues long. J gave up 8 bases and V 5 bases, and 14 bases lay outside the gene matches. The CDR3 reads CASSAALAGQTHEQFF. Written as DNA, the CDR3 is TGTGCCAGCAGCGCAGCCCTAGCGGGTCAGACCCATGAGCAGTTCTTC.

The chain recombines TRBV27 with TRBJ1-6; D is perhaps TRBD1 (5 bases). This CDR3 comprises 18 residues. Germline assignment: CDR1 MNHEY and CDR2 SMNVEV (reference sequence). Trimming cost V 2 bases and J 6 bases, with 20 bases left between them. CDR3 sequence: CASSLNRRTGLVNSPLHF. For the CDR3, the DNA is TGTGCCAGCAGTTTAAATAGAAGGACGGGACTGGTTAATTCACCCCTCCACTTT.

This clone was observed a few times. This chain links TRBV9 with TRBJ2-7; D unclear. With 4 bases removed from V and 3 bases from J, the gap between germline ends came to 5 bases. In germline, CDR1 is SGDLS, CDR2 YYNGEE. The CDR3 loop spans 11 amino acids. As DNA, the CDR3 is TGTGCCAGCAGCTCCCTCTACGAGCAGTACTTC. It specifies CASSSLYEQYF.